This T cell receptor (beta chain) was sequenced in a study of control samples from healthy donors and cancer patients. V was pared by 5 bases and J by 1 base, with 7 bases between. There are 14 residues in the CDR3. Looked up from germline, CDR1 is KGHDR and CDR2 is SFDVKD. TCRdb keeps only in-frame clones here, not all; method: immunoSEQ multiplex PCR. The sample lists 17,000 or so clones, less than 90% occurring once. The gene calls are TRBV24-1 and TRBJ2-2, with unresolved D. This TCR came from a man aged 55 to 70 with head and neck cancer. The sequenced sample consisted of PBMCs. The CDR3 DNA sequence: TGTGCCACCAGTGGAGGAGTGAACACCGGGGAGCTGTTTTTT. This encodes CATSGGVNTGELFF.